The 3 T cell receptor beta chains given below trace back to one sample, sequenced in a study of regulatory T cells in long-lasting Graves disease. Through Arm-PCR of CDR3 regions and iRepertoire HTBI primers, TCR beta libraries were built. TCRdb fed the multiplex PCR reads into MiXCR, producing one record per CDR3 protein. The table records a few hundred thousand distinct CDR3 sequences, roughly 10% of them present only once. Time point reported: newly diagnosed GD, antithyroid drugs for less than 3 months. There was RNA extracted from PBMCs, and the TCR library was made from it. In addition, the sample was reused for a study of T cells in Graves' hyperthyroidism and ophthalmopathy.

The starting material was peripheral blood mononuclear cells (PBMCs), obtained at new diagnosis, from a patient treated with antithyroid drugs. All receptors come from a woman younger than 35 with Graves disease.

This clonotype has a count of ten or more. For the CDR3, the DNA is TGTGCCAGCAGCTTAGAGGGACAGCGCTGGGAGACCCAGTACTTC. Residues: CASSLEGQRWETQYF. The gene calls are TRBV7-9 and TRBJ2-5; TRBD1 aligns across 7 bases. The length of the CDR3 is 15 residues. Germline loops: CDR1 SEHNR, CDR2 FQNEAQ (reference sequence). J was trimmed by 5 bases and V by 1 base; bases with no gene match: 7.

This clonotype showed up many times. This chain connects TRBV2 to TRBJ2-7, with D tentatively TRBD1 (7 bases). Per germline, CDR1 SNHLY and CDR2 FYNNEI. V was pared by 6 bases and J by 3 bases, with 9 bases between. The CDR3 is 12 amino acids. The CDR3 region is CASRRDSYEQYV. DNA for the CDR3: TGTGCCAGCAGGCGGGACAGCTACGAGCAGTACGTC.

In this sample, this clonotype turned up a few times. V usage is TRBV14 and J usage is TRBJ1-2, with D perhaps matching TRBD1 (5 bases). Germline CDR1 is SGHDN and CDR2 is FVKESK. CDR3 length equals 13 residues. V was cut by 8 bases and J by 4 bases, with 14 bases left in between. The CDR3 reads CASWEGPGYGYTF. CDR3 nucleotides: TGTGCCAGCTGGGAGGGACCCGGCTATGGCTACACCTTC. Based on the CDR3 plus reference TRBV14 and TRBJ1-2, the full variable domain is EAGVTQFPSHSVIEKGQTVTLRCDPISGHDNLYWYRRVMGKEIKFLLHFVKESKQDESGMPNNRFLAERTGGTYSTLKVQPAELEDSGVYFCASWEGPGYGYTFGSGTRLTVV.